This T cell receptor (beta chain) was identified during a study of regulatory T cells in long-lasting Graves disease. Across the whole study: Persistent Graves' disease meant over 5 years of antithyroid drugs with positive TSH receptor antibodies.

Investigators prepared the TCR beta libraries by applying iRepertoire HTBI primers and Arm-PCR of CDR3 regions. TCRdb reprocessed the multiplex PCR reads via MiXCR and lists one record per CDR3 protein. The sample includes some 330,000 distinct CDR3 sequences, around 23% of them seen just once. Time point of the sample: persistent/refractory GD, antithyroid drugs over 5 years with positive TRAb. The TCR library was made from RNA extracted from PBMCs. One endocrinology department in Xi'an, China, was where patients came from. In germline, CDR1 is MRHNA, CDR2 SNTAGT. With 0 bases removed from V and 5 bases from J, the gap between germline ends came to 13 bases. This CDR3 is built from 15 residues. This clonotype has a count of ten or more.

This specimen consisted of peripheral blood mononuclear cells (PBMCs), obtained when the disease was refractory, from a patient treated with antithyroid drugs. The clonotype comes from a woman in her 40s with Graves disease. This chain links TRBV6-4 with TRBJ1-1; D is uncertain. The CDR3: CASSDSIGPKTEAFF. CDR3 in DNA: TGTGCCAGCAGTGACTCGATCGGGCCCAAGACTGAAGCTTTCTTT.